These T cell receptor beta chains were read from a single sample in a study of blood T cell repertoires in COVID-19. The data were produced by immunoSEQ multiplex PCR, yet TCRdb's version contains in-frame clones alone and is incomplete. Of 100,000 to 150,000 clones in the sample, 65% to 90% were seen once. The sequenced sample was peripheral blood. These TCRs come from an elderly woman with acute or convalescent COVID-19. CDR3s include the opening cysteine and the closing phenylalanine or tryptophan. A D gene is named only where the DNA matches it firmly. Clone size appears in some rows only: once, few, many, or a class for an expanded clone.

V gene	clone size	D gene	J gene	CDR3 protein
TRBV4-2	-	TRBD2	TRBJ2-1	CASSRDSTSGGQLNEQFF
TRBV2	-	-	TRBJ2-2	CASSERSLGSGELFF
TRBV9	-	TRBD1	TRBJ1-2	CASSVAQGDGYTF
TRBV28	-	TRBD2	TRBJ2-5	CASSSAHPGLAGSQETQYF
TRBV18	-	-	TRBJ2-5	CASSPGNLRQGGETQYF
TRBV27	-	-	TRBJ1-1	CASSSTGTEAFF
TRBV12-1	once	-	TRBJ1-2	CASSFCRGQGRGYTF
TRBV2	-	-	TRBJ1-2	CASYPGVTSYGYTF
TRBV6-5	once	-	TRBJ1-2	CASSYSVGAGNGYTF
TRBV18	-	TRBD1	TRBJ2-7	CATKGAREQYF
TRBV19	-	TRBD1	TRBJ1-2	CASSVRQGRAGYTF
TRBV28	-	-	TRBJ1-3	CASSQPGSGNTIYF
TRBV19	few	TRBD1	TRBJ2-7	CASAGAGGHEQYF
TRBV28	once	-	TRBJ2-3	CASSLTDFSSRTGSDLYTQYF
TRBV7-6	few	-	TRBJ1-1	CASREAVFRQLNTEAFF
TRBV3-1/TRBV3-2	-	-	TRBJ1-2	CASSRLQNNHGYTF
TRBV20-1	-	-	TRBJ1-1	CSAERNTEAFF
TRBV28	once	-	TRBJ1-2	CASSTALGGYTF
TRBV6-2/TRBV6-3	-	TRBD2	TRBJ2-5	CASSFPQALAGGPWGTQYF
TRBV5-1	-	-	TRBJ2-5	CASSLGAQGAQETQYF
TRBV19	-	-	TRBJ1-6	CASSIDRNRNNSPLHF
TRBV5-4	-	-	TRBJ1-1	CASSPGGRRNFEAFF
TRBV6-2/TRBV6-3	-	TRBD1	TRBJ2-7	CASSTATGAYEQYF
TRBV7-9	-	TRBD1	TRBJ1-2	CASSSPRQGFGYTF
TRBV27	-	-	TRBJ1-6	CASSSRGAYNSPLHF
TRBV7-2	-	TRBD1	TRBJ2-2	CASSLNRDRGLVGELFF
TRBV5-4	-	TRBD1	TRBJ1-1	CASSTGQGVEAFF
TRBV5-4	once	-	TRBJ2-1	CASSLRMENEQFF
TRBV6-2/TRBV6-3	-	-	TRBJ1-2	CASSYSRYGYTF
TRBV14	-	-	TRBJ1-6	CASSQGQAISYNSPLHF
TRBV7-2	-	-	TRBJ1-3	CASSLFPTGLGNTIYF
TRBV19	few	-	TRBJ2-1	CASSITAGPSSYNEQFF
TRBV19	-	-	TRBJ1-3	CASSIFVTGSTPTSGNTIYF
TRBV6-5	-	-	TRBJ1-3	CASSSWTRNINTIYF
TRBV6-6	-	TRBD1	TRBJ1-5	CASSSQGANQPQHF
TRBV28	-	-	TRBJ2-5	CASSPTGLETQYF
TRBV9	-	-	TRBJ2-7	CASSPGNYEQYF
TRBV9	-	-	TRBJ1-6	CASSAGAENSPLHF
TRBV3-1/TRBV3-2	few	-	TRBJ1-6	CASSLATQNSPLHF
TRBV21-1	-	-	TRBJ1-2	CASSKQGLGYGYTF
TRBV6-5	-	TRBD1	TRBJ1-6	CASSFTGGVLGSPLHF
TRBV4-1	-	TRBD1	TRBJ1-5	CASSQTTGGYQPQHF
TRBV5-1	-	TRBD1	TRBJ2-3	CASSSGQPEDTQYF
TRBV5-1	-	TRBD2	TRBJ2-3	CASSLNLAGGGTQYF
TRBV9	-	TRBD1	TRBJ2-2	CASSATTGSNTGELFF
TRBV5-1	once	TRBD1	TRBJ2-3	CASSPQGGKDGTQYF
TRBV5-8	-	TRBD1	TRBJ2-1	CASSAWGQGLDEQFF
TRBV6-1	-	-	TRBJ2-2	CASSDGHGRGTGELFF
TRBV5-6	once	-	TRBJ1-1	CASSSGNRAMEAFF
TRBV4-2	-	-	TRBJ1-4	CASSQVRVGVEKLFF
TRBV5-1	-	-	TRBJ1-2	CASSSDKVYGYTF
TRBV7-9	-	TRBD2	TRBJ2-5	CASSLGLAGGSQETQYF
TRBV11-2	-	-	TRBJ1-5	CASSFSGTNNQPQHF
TRBV18	-	TRBD1	TRBJ1-4	CASSPRDRVSGNNEKLFF
TRBV4-2	once	TRBD2	TRBJ2-5	CASSQDRGVGLGETQYF